The clone carrying this T cell receptor (beta chain) was counted only a few times. This table comes from immunoSEQ multiplex PCR, and its TCRdb copy is limited to in-frame clones, with some not included. The sample gives 55,000 to 80,000 clones, approximately 94% of which show up once; 0.5% to 0.65% is in the top ten. This entry is derived from a study of T cell changes during pregnancy in multiple sclerosis. This CDR3 comprises 15 residues. The V end lost 0 bases, the J end lost 7 bases, and 13 bases lay between the germline ends. Germline-derived CDR1 and CDR2 are PRHDT and FYEKMQ (reference sequence).

This receptor was obtained from a female donor with multiple sclerosis, enrolled in a pregnancy study. The sequenced sample was peripheral blood, obtained in the third trimester of pregnancy. This chain uses TRBV13 with TRBJ2-1, with D perhaps TRBD2 (6 bases). For the CDR3, the DNA is TGTGCCAGCAGCTTAGGGTCTAGCGCGCCGAATGAGCAGTTCTTC. Protein: CASSLGSSAPNEQFF.